One and the same sample provided the 2 T cell receptor beta chains below, sequenced in a study of blood T cell repertoires in COVID-19. Libraries were prepared by immunoSEQ multiplex PCR; TCRdb keeps only in-frame clonotypes and omits some of them. The sample shows approximately 310,000 clones, roughly 91% of them seen only once. Sequencing used peripheral blood. The receptor set was obtained from a man aged 45 to 65 with active or convalescent COVID-19.

The genes are TRBV28 and TRBJ1-5, with D maybe TRBD1 (6 bases). The germline gives CDR1 MDHEN, CDR2 SYDVKM. This CDR3 has 15 amino acids. The V and J ends lost 4 bases and 3 bases respectively, with 13 bases between them. The CDR3 DNA reads TGTGCCAGCAGTTCCCCGGACAGCTCCAATCAGCCCCAGCATTTT. Translation: CASSSPDSSNQPQHF.

V gene TRBV7-9 combines with J gene TRBJ2-1; 9 bases are a match to TRBD2. The CDR3 spans 17 residues. V shed 5 bases, J shed 6 bases, and the junction held 14 bases outside the gene matches. From germline, CDR1 is SEHNR and CDR2 FQNEAQ (reference sequence). The CDR3 spells CASSLRGRGIAGNEQFF. CDR3 nucleotide sequence: TGTGCCAGCAGCCTCCGCGGGAGGGGGATAGCTGGCAATGAGCAGTTCTTC.